The clone carrying this T cell receptor (beta chain) was seen a single time. What it recognizes is unknown. The data stem from a study of cytomegalovirus exposure and HLA in healthy donors. Primers included in the PCR were 60 Vbeta and 13 Jbeta primers. Profiled with immunoSEQ multiplex PCR; TCRdb holds only in-frame clones, not every one. The sample lists 120,000 or so clones; 70% to 85% were seen once. Study-level results: A later analysis linked 15,000 to 20,000 TCR beta sequences to HLA alleles at 0.05 false discovery rate. Presence/absence analyses rested on an assumption that sequencing depth was roughly uniform across donors.

This CDR3 is built from 14 residues. V dropped 4 bases and J dropped 1; count of bases not matched to a gene: 2. Germline assignment: CDR1 SGHRS and CDR2 YFSETQ. Sequencing was done on a sample of PBMCs. The sequence was collected from a man in his fifties or sixties in good health and CMV-seropositive. This chain joins TRBV5-1 and TRBJ2-5, with TRBD2 matching 9 bases. The CDR3 loop reads CASSGGRGQETQYF. In nucleotides, the CDR3 is TGCGCCAGCAGCGGCGGGAGGGGCCAAGAGACCCAGTACTTC.